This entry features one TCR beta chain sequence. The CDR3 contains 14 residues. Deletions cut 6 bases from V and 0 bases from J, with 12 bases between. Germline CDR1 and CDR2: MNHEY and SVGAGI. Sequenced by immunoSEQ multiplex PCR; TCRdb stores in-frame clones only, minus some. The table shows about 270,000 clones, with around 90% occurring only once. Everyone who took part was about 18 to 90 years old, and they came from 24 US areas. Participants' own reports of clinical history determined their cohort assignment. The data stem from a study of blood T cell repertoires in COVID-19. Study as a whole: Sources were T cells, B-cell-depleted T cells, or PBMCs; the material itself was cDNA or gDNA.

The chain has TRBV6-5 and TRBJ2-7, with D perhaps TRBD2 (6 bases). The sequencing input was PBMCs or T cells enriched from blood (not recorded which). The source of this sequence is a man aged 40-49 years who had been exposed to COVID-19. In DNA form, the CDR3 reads TGTGCCAGCAGGGTTGAGGGAGGCTCCTACGAGCAGTACTTC. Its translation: CASRVEGGSYEQYF.